This section outlines one T cell receptor (beta chain) sequence together with its context. This entry belongs to a study of CD8 T cells in Susac syndrome. Roughly 0.45 to 1 ug RNA was reverse transcribed with random hexamers. The amplification used immunoSEQ multiplex PCR on TCR beta CDR3; it spanned 54 Vbeta and 13 Jbeta. TCRdb fed the immunoSEQ multiplex PCR reads into MiXCR, producing one record per CDR3 protein. In the table there are about 210,000 distinct CDR3 sequences, 95% of which are singletons. In blood CD8+ and CD4+ T cells, TCR beta underwent sequencing. The ends were cut back, 8 bases at V and 2 bases at J, with 16 bases in the middle. The length of the CDR3 is 14 residues. Germline V gives CDR1 MNHEY, CDR2 SVGEGT.

The sequenced material came from CD4+ T cells from PBMCs. The TCR was taken from a human donor with multiple sclerosis. V usage is TRBV6-2 or TRBV6-3 and J usage is TRBJ2-7; a possible D gene is TRBD1 (6 bases). CDR3 protein: CASYRPGTPYEQYF. CDR3 coding DNA: TGTGCCAGCTACCGCCCCGGGACACCCTACGAGCAGTACTTC.